Below are 29 T cell receptor beta chains sequenced from a single sample in a study of shared clonotypes between healthy human individuals. Repertoires were generated with immunoSEQ multiplex PCR, while TCRdb's copy carries only in-frame clones and drops some. This table holds about 2.1 million clones, over 85% found once. It was CD45RO-negative cells, positively selected for CCR7, that made up naive CD8 cells, with terminally differentiated effector memory CD45RA+ cells excluded. The source material was naive CD8+ T cells from PBMCs. These receptors all stem from a man younger than 35 in good health. Some clones in this sample may be carry-over from other donors' samples.

To note about this clone: Other DNA sequences in this sample translate to the same CDR3. This chain joins TRBV9 and TRBJ1-2; D is ambiguous. This CDR3 is 14 amino acids long. Trimming took 2 bases from V and 0 from J, leaving 8 bases between them. Germline lookup yields CDR1 SGDLS and CDR2 YYNGEE. DNA for the CDR3: TGTGCCAGCAGCGTTGGGAGAACTAACTATGGCTACACCTTC. It yields the protein CASSVGRTNYGYTF.

This sequence joins TRBV28 and TRBJ1-2; 10 bases match TRBD1. The J segment lost 2 bases and the V segment lost 5 bases, leaving 8 bases of the junction unmatched. Per germline, CDR1 MDHEN and CDR2 SYDVKM. The CDR3 contains 16 residues. The CDR3 loop reads CASSTIRQGANYGYTF. The CDR3 region has the DNA TGTGCCAGCAGTACCATCCGACAGGGGGCGAACTATGGCTACACCTTC.

This chain connects TRBV11-2 to TRBJ2-3; possible D gene TRBD1, 6 bases. The germline CDR1 and CDR2 sequences are SGHAT and FQNNGV. Trimming cost V 3 bases and J 3 bases, with 19 bases left between them. This CDR3 region has 17 residues. CDR3 loop: CASSFPYRDGITDTQYF. The CDR3 DNA follows: TGTGCCAGCAGCTTCCCGTACAGGGACGGAATAACAGATACGCAGTATTTT. Based on the CDR3 plus reference TRBV11-2 and TRBJ2-3, the full variable domain is EAGVAQSPRYKIIEKRQSVAFWCNPISGHATLYWYQQILGQGPKLLIQFQNNGVVDDSQLPKDRFSAERLKGVDSTLKIQPAKLEDSAVYLCASSFPYRDGITDTQYFGPGTRLTVL.

The rearrangement joins TRBV27 to TRBJ2-5; 7 bases match TRBD2. The CDR3 has 15 residues. Germline V gene lookup returns CDR1 MNHEY and CDR2 SMNVEV (reference sequence). The V gene end was trimmed by 6 bases and the J gene end by 2 bases; junction bases not matched to a gene: 9. CDR3 sequence (DNA): TGTGCCAGCAGCCCGCCGGGACTACCACAAGAGACCCAGTACTTC. It yields the protein CASSPPGLPQETQYF.

The chain employs TRBV7-9 and TRBJ2-2; no clear D gene. The CDR3 has 13 residues. With 4 bases removed from V and 8 bases from J, the gap between germline ends came to 11 bases. Germline V gene sequence: CDR1 SEHNR, CDR2 FQNEAQ (reference sequence). This chain's CDR3 is CASSSPLRGELFF. CDR3 DNA: TGTGCCAGCAGCTCCCCTCTGAGGGGGGAGCTGTTTTTT.

CDR3 loop: CASSQGDRARQYF. CDR3 sequence (DNA): TGTGCCAGCAGCCAGGGGGACAGGGCGAGGCAGTACTTC. The V and J genes are TRBV7-9 and TRBJ2-7, with 9 bases matching TRBD1. Germline V gives CDR1 SEHNR, CDR2 FQNEAQ (reference sequence). This CDR3 is 13 amino acids long. The J segment lost 9 bases and the V segment lost 5 bases, leaving 8 bases of the junction unmatched.

V usage is TRBV27 and J usage is TRBJ2-7; tentatively, D is TRBD1 (5 bases). From germline, CDR1 is MNHEY and CDR2 SMNVEV (reference sequence). V was cut by 2 bases and J by 1 base, with 12 bases left in between. The length of the CDR3 is 15 residues. CDR3 nucleotides: TGTGCCAGCAGTTTAAAAGGGGTCCTGTCCTACGAGCAGTACTTC. Encoded protein: CASSLKGVLSYEQYF.

This chain joins TRBV10-1 and TRBJ2-4; 7 bases align to TRBD1. CDR1 and CDR2 (germline): WNHNN, SYGVQD (reference sequence). V shed 6 bases, J shed 0 bases, and the junction held 5 bases outside the gene matches. This CDR3 region has 15 residues. CDR3 region: CASRGDRAAKNIQYF. The CDR3 nucleotides are TGCGCCAGCAGGGGAGACAGGGCAGCCAAAAACATTCAGTACTTC.

This chain connects TRBV28 to TRBJ1-4; no clear D. CDR1 is MDHEN and CDR2 is SYDVKM in the germline V gene. Trimming took 3 bases from V and 3 from J, leaving 11 bases between them. The CDR3 extends over 15 amino acids. The chain's CDR3 is CASSFEPLANEKLFF. CDR3 DNA sequence: TGTGCCAGCAGTTTTGAACCCCTAGCTAATGAAAAACTGTTTTTT.

V usage is TRBV27 and J usage is TRBJ2-1; 9 positions match TRBD2. The germline V gene has CDR1 MNHEY and CDR2 SMNVEV (reference sequence). The junction had 7 bases not matched to a gene; V was cut back by 3 bases and J by 4 bases. The CDR3 is 16 amino acids. This chain's CDR3 is CASSFLASGIYNEQFF. The CDR3 coding sequence is TGTGCCAGCAGTTTCCTCGCTAGCGGGATTTACAATGAGCAGTTCTTC.

The V and J genes are TRBV7-9 and TRBJ1-2; 9 bases are a match to TRBD1. The germline V gene has CDR1 SEHNR and CDR2 FQNEAQ (reference sequence). This CDR3 spans 16 amino acids. J lost 6 bases, V lost 4 bases, and 12 bases had no gene match. CDR3 protein: CASSSYAWTGEDGYTF. The CDR3 DNA sequence: TGTGCCAGCAGCTCCTATGCCTGGACAGGGGAGGATGGCTACACCTTC.

The chain uses TRBV15 and TRBJ2-4, with D perhaps being TRBD1 or TRBD2 (5 bases each). Trimming left V 1 base short and J 1 base short, with 5 bases between. The CDR3 is 14 amino acids. CDR1 is LNHNV and CDR2 is YYDKDF in the germline V gene (reference sequence). CDR3 coding DNA: TGTGCCACCAGCAGAGGGGGGGCCAAAAACATTCAGTACTTC. Translating it yields CATSRGGAKNIQYF.

This sequence joins TRBV4-1 and TRBJ2-1; TRBD2 agrees at 8 bases. The J segment lost 0 bases and the V segment lost 7 bases, leaving 8 bases of the junction unmatched. The CDR3 spans 16 residues. Per the germline V gene, CDR1 is MGHRA and CDR2 is YSYEKL. DNA for the CDR3: TGCGCCAGCACCACGAGCGGGAGCTCCTCCTACAATGAGCAGTTCTTC. Translating it yields CASTTSGSSSYNEQFF.

This clone was picked up a small number of times. This sample includes further DNA sequences coding for the same CDR3. The chain carries TRBV4-1 and TRBJ2-7; TRBD1 matches at 7 bases. Losses at the gene ends were 0 bases for V and 2 bases for J; bases not matched to a gene: 1. CDR3 size: 14 residues. Per germline, CDR1 MGHRA and CDR2 YSYEKL. CDR3 bases: TGCGCCAGCAGCCAAGACGGGACAGCCTACGAGCAGTACTTC. This translates into CASSQDGTAYEQYF.

The CDR3 DNA follows: TGCAGCGTTCTACATAGCTCCTCAAGCGGAGCTTTCTTT. Translated, it gives CSVLHSSSSGAFF. The V and J genes are TRBV29-1 and TRBJ1-1; no definite D call. V dropped 5 bases and J dropped 10 bases, with 20 bases sitting between them. Germline lookup yields CDR1 SQVTM and CDR2 ANQGSEA. CDR3 length equals 13 residues.

The rearrangement joins TRBV28 to TRBJ2-7; 11 nucleotides match TRBD2. V lost 5 bases and J lost 4; bases outside the gene matches: 22. Germline V lookup: CDR1 MDHEN, CDR2 SYDVKM. The CDR3 consists of 20 residues. The CDR3 bases are TGTGCCAGCAGTACCTTATTTTGGGTAGCGGGAGGGTCTTTCGGGTACGAGCAGTACTTC. Residues: CASSTLFWVAGGSFGYEQYF.

The chain recombines TRBV28 with TRBJ2-2; D is perhaps TRBD1 (6 bases). The V and J ends lost 6 bases and 1 base respectively, with 12 bases between them. Germline V gene lookup returns CDR1 MDHEN and CDR2 SYDVKM. The CDR3 runs to 15 residues. CDR3 amino acids: CASSPQGRNTGELFF. In DNA form, the CDR3 reads TGTGCCAGCAGCCCCCAGGGGCGGAACACCGGGGAGCTGTTTTTT.

The CDR3 coding sequence is TGCGCCAGCAGCCAATCAAGCAGGGCTGGCTATGGCTACACCTTC. It specifies CASSQSSRAGYGYTF. The gene calls are TRBV4-3 and TRBJ1-2; D perhaps matches TRBD1 (5 bases). The germline V and J ends were trimmed by 2 bases and 4 bases, with 14 bases remaining between them. Germline lookup yields CDR1 LGHNA and CDR2 YSLEER. This CDR3 spans 15 amino acids.

This clone came up once. The chain recombines TRBV11-3 with TRBJ2-1, with no clear D. Germline assignment: CDR1 SGHNT and CDR2 YENEEA. This CDR3 has 17 amino acids. The ends were cut back, 1 base at V and 0 bases at J, with 13 bases in the middle. DNA of the CDR3: TGTGCCAGCAGCTTAGGACCCACCAGGAGCTCCTACAATGAGCAGTTCTTC. Its translation: CASSLGPTRSSYNEQFF.

The chain employs TRBV27 and TRBJ2-3; 10 bases fit TRBD2. CDR1 and CDR2 (germline): MNHEY, SMNVEV (reference sequence). Trimming cost V 6 bases and J 4 bases; bases outside gene matches: 7. The CDR3 has 15 residues. The CDR3 DNA is TGTGCCAGCAGATGGGCTAGCGGGAGTTCAGATACGCAGTATTTT. This gives the protein CASRWASGSSDTQYF.

V gene TRBV2 combines with J gene TRBJ1-2; D perhaps matches TRBD1 (6 bases). Trimming removed 4 bases from V and 8 bases from J, with 11 bases in between. The CDR3 runs to 12 residues. From germline, CDR1 is SNHLY and CDR2 FYNNEI. The CDR3 DNA is TGTGCCAGCAGTGCTGACAGGATCGGCTACACCTTC. Its translation is CASSADRIGYTF.

Remarks on this clone: The same CDR3 arises from other DNA sequences in this sample as well. CDR3 bases: TGTGCCAGCAGACTAGCGGGAGGCTACGAGCAGTACTTC. Translation gives CASRLAGGYEQYF. The chain has TRBV27 and TRBJ2-7, with 12 bases aligning to TRBD2. The CDR3 runs 13 residues. Unmatched junction bases numbered 0, after V lost 6 bases and J lost 3 bases. Germline V gene data show CDR1 as MNHEY and CDR2 as SMNVEV (reference sequence).

The chain is built from TRBV4-3 and TRBJ2-3; D possibly corresponds to TRBD2 (6 bases). The V end lost 2 bases, the J end lost 1 base, and 10 bases lay between the germline ends. The CDR3 length is 15 residues. CDR1 is LGHNA and CDR2 is YSLEER in the germline V gene. The CDR3 DNA sequence: TGCGCCAGCAGCCAAATATGGGGGGGCACAGATACGCAGTATTTT. Protein: CASSQIWGGTDTQYF.

The genes are TRBV7-8 and TRBJ1-1; D is perhaps TRBD1 (5 bases). CDR3 size: 15 residues. Germline CDR1 SGHVS, CDR2 FQNEAQ. V was cut by 1 base and J by 0 bases, with 9 bases left in between. CDR3 residues: CASSLEPGLNTEAFF. The CDR3 DNA sequence: TGTGCCAGCAGCTTAGAGCCAGGGTTGAACACTGAAGCTTTCTTT.

The chain uses TRBV6-6 and TRBJ1-5; 10 bases line up with TRBD1. Germline trimming cut 4 bases from V and 4 bases from J; bases unmatched to any gene: 7. The germline V gene encodes CDR1 MNHNY and CDR2 SVGAGI (reference sequence). The CDR3 length is 16 residues. The CDR3 loop reads CASSFDRGQGNQPQHF. The DNA for the CDR3 is TGTGCCAGCAGTTTCGACAGGGGGCAGGGTAATCAGCCCCAGCATTTT.

The rearrangement links TRBV10-3 to TRBJ2-1; 7 bases align to TRBD1. Germline V CDR1 and CDR2: ENHRY, SYGVKD. The junction had 8 bases not matched to a gene; V was cut back by 5 bases and J by 7 bases. There are 14 residues in the CDR3. The CDR3 DNA reads as TGTGCCATCAGTCGGGACAGTGTCGGAAATGAGCAGTTCTTC. This encodes CAISRDSVGNEQFF.

V usage is TRBV10-3 and J usage is TRBJ2-7; D is possibly TRBD1 (6 bases). This CDR3 is built from 15 residues. In germline, CDR1 is ENHRY, CDR2 SYGVKD. Trimming pared 1 base from V and 2 bases from J, leaving 12 bases between. The CDR3 DNA follows: TGTGCCATCAGTGAGTTAGGACAGTCCACCTACGAGCAGTACTTC. Translated: CAISELGQSTYEQYF.

The chain recombines TRBV4-2 with TRBJ2-5; TRBD2 matches at 10 bases. The CDR3 extends over 17 amino acids. The germline CDR1 and CDR2 sequences are LGHNA and YNFKEQ. V lost 2 bases, J lost 0 bases, and 6 bases stayed unmatched. CDR3 sequence reads: CASSQLAGLADQETQYF. CDR3 nucleotide sequence: TGTGCCAGCAGCCAACTTGCAGGACTAGCGGACCAAGAGACCCAGTACTTC.

This chain joins TRBV2 and TRBJ2-1; D is perhaps TRBD1 (6 bases). V lost 8 bases and J lost 0, with 8 bases in between. Germline assignment: CDR1 SNHLY and CDR2 FYNNEI. The CDR3 runs to 13 residues. The CDR3 bases are TGTGCCAGCGGACAGAGCTCCTACAATGAGCAGTTCTTC. Protein: CASGQSSYNEQFF.